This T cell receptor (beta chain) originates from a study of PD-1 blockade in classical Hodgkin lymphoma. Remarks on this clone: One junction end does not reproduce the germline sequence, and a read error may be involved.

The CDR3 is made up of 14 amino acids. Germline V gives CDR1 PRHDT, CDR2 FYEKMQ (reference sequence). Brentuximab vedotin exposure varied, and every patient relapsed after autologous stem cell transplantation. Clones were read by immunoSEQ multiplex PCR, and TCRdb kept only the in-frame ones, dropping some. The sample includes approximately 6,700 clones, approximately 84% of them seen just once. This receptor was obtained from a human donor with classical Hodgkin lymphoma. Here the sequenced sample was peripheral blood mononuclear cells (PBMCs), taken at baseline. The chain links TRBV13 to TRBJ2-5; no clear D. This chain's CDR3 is CASSPSHNQATQYF. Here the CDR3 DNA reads TGTGCCAGCAGCCCATCCCACAATCAAGCGACCCAGTACTTC.